This entry concerns a single T cell receptor beta chain. Those donating, healthy Caucasian individuals from Russia, were aged roughly 6 to 95. A second PCR, run for roughly 7 to 11 cycles, used a sample-barcoded 5' primer plus a J-beta primer mix. TCRdb processed the 5' RACE reads anew with MiXCR; each CDR3 protein has one entry. The sample yields approximately 800,000 distinct CDR3 sequences, about 42% seen once. The source of the sample is a study of blood T cells in healthy people across ages. Germline assignment: CDR1 DFQATT and CDR2 SNEGSKA (reference sequence). The CDR3 is 12 amino acids. V gave up 3 bases and J gave up 2 bases, with 7 bases separating them.

This chain uses TRBV20-1 with TRBJ2-5; the D is unclear. This clonotype originated in an elderly man in good health. Sequencing was performed on blood. CDR3 amino acids: CSASHVQETQYF. The CDR3 nucleotides read TGCAGTGCTAGTCACGTTCAAGAGACCCAGTACTTC.